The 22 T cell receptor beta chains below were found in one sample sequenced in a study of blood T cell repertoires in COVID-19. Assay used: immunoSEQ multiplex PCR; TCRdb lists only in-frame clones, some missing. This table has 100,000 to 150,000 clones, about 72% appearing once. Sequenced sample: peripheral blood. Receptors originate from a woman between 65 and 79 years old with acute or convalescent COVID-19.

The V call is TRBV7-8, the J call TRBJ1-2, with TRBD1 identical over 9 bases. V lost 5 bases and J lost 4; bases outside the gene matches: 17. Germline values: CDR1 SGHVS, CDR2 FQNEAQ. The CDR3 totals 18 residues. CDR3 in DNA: TGTGCCAGCAGCCCACAGGGGGCAGGCGATTCTACCCTCTATGGCTACACCTTC. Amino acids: CASSPQGAGDSTLYGYTF. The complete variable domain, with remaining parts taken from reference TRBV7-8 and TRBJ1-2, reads GAGVSQSPRYKVAKRGQDVALRCDPISGHVSLFWYQQALGQGPEFLTYFQNEAQLDKSGLPSDRFFAERPEGSVSTLKIQRTQQEDSAVYLCASSPQGAGDSTLYGYTFGSGTRLTVV.

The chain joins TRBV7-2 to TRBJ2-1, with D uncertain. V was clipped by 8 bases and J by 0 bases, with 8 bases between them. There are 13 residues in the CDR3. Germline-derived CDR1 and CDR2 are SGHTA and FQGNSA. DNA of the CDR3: TGTGCCAGCGCTCCCAGCTCCTACAATGAGCAGTTCTTC. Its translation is CASAPSSYNEQFF.

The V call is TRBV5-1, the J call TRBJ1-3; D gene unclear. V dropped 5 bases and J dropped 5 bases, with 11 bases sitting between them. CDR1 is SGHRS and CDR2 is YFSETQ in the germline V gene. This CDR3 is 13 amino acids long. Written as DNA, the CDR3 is TGCGCCAGCAGTTCACCCGACAGAAACACCATATATTTT. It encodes CASSSPDRNTIYF.

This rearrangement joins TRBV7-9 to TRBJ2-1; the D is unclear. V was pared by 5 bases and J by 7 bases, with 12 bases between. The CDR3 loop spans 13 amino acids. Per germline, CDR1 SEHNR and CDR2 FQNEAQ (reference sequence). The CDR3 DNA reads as TGTGCCAGCAGCCCCCATTCCGGGAATGAGCAGTTCTTC. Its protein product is CASSPHSGNEQFF.

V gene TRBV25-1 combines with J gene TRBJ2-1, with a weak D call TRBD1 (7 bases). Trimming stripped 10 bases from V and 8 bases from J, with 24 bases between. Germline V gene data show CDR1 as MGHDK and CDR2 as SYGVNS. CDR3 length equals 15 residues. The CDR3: CATTSGGREIDEQFF. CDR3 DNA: TGTGCCACCACCTCAGGGGGGCGCGAAATCGATGAGCAGTTCTTC.

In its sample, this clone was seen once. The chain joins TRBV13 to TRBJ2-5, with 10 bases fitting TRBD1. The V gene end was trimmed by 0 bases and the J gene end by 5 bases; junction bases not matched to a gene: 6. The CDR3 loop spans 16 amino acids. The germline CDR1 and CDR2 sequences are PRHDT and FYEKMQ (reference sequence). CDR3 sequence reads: CASSLGHGQGGETQYF. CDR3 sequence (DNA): TGTGCCAGCAGCTTAGGCCACGGACAGGGGGGGGAGACCCAGTACTTC. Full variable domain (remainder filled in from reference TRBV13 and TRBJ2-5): AAGVIQSPRHLIKEKRETATLKCYPIPRHDTVYWYQQGPGQDPQFLISFYEKMQSDKGSIPDRFSAQQFSDYHSELNMSSLELGDSALYFCASSLGHGQGGETQYFGPGTRLLVL.

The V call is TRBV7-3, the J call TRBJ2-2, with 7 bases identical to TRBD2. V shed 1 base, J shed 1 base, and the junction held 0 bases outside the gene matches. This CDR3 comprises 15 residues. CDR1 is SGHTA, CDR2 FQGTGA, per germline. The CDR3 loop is CASSLSGRNTGELFF. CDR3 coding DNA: TGTGCCAGCAGCTTAAGCGGGAGGAACACCGGGGAGCTGTTTTTT. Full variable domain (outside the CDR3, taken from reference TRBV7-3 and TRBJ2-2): GAGVSQTPSNKVTEKGKYVELRCDPISGHTALYWYRQSLGQGPEFLIYFQGTGAADDSGLPNDRFFAVRPEGSVSTLKIQRTERGDSAVYLCASSLSGRNTGELFFGEGSRLTVL.

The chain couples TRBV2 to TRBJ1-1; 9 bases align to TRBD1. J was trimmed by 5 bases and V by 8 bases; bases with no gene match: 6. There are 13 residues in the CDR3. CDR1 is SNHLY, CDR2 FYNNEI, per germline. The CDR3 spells CASLQGARTEAFF. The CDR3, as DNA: TGTGCCAGCCTACAGGGGGCGCGAACTGAAGCTTTCTTT.

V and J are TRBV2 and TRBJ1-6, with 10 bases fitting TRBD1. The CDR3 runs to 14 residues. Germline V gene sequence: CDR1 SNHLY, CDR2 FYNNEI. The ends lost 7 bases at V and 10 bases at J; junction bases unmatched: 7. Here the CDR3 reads CASIETGGASPLHF. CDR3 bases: TGTGCCAGCATAGAGACAGGGGGCGCCTCACCCCTCCACTTT.

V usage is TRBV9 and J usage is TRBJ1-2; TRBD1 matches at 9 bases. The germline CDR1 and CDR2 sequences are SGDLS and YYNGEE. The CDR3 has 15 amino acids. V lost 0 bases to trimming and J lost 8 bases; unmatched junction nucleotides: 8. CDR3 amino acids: CASSVAGTGIEGYTF. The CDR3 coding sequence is TGTGCCAGCAGCGTAGCCGGGACAGGGATCGAAGGCTACACCTTC. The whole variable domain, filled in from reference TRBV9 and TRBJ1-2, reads DSGVTQTPKHLITATGQRVTLRCSPRSGDLSVYWYQQSLDQGLQFLIQYYNGEERAKGNILERFSAQQFPDLHSELNLSSLELGDSALYFCASSVAGTGIEGYTFGSGTRLTVV.

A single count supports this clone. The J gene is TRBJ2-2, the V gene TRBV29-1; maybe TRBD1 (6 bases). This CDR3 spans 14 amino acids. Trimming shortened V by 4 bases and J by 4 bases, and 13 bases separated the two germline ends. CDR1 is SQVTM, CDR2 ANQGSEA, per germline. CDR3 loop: CSVAQGFSTGELFF. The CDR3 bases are TGCAGCGTTGCCCAGGGGTTTTCCACCGGGGAGCTGTTTTTT.

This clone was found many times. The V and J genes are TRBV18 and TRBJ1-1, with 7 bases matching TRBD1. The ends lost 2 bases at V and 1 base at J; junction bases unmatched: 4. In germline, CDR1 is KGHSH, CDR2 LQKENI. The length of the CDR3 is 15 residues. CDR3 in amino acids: CASSPRDRGNTEAFF. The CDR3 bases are TGTGCCAGCTCACCAAGGGACAGAGGGAACACTGAAGCTTTCTTT.

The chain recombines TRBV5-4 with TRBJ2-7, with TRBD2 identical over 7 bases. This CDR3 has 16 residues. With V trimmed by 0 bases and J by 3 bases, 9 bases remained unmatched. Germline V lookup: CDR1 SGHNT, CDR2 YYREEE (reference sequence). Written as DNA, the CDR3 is TGTGCCAGCAGCTTGGCCGGGGGAGCGGGGAGCTACGAGCAGTACTTC. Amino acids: CASSLAGGAGSYEQYF.

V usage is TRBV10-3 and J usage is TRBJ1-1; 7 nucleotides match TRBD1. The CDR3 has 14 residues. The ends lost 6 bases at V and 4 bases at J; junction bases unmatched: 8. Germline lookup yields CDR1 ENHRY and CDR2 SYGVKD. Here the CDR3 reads CAIRGTTGSTEAFF. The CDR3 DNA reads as TGTGCCATCAGGGGAACGACAGGGTCCACTGAAGCTTTCTTT.

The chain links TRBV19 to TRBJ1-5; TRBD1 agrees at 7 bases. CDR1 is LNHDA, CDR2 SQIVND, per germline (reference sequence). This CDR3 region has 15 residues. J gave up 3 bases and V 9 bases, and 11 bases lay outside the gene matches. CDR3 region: CASTKGASPNQPQHF. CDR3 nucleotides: TGTGCCAGCACCAAGGGGGCCAGCCCCAATCAGCCCCAGCATTTT.

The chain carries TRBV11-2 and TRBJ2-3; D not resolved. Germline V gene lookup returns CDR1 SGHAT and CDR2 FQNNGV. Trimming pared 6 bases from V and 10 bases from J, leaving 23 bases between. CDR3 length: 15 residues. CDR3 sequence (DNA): TGTGCCAGCAGACCTCAACCCCATAACCCCAGCGCGCAGTATTTT. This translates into CASRPQPHNPSAQYF.

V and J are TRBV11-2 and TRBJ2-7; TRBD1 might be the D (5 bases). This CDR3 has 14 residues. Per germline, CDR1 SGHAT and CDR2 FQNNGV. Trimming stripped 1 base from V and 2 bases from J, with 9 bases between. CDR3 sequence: CASSLVGVTYEQYF. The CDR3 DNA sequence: TGTGCCAGCAGCTTAGTAGGGGTTACCTACGAGCAGTACTTC.

DNA of the CDR3: TGTGCCAGCAGTTACGAGGGGGGGAGAAACACTGAAGCTTTCTTT. Its translation: CASSYEGGRNTEAFF. The V gene is TRBV6-5, the J gene TRBJ1-1; a weak D match, TRBD1 (6 bases). The CDR3 has 15 amino acids. Trimming removed 2 bases from V and 2 bases from J, with 12 bases in between. Per germline, CDR1 MNHEY and CDR2 SVGAGI.

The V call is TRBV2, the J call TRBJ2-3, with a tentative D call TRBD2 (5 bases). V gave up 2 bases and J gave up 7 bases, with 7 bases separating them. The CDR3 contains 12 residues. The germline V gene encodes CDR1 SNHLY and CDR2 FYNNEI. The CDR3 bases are TGTGCCAGCAGTGAACGAGGGAATACGCAGTATTTT. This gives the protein CASSERGNTQYF.

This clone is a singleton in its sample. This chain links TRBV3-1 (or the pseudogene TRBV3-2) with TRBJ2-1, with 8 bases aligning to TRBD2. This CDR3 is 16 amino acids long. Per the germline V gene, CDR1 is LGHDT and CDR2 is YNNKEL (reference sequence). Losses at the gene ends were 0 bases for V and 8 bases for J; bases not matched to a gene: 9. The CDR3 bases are TGTGCCAGCAGCCAAGATCTTGAGCGGGGGAGTCATGAGCAGTTCTTC. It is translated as CASSQDLERGSHEQFF.

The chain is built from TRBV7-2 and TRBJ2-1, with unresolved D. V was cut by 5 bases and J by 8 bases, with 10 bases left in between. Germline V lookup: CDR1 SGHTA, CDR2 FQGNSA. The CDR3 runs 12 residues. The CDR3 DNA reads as TGTGCCAGCAGCGGTTCTACGTATGAGCAGTTCTTC. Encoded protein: CASSGSTYEQFF.

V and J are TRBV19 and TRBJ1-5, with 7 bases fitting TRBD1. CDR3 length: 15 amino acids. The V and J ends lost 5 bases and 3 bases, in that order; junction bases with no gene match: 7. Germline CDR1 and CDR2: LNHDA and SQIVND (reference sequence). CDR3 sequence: CASSWDSGPNQPQHF. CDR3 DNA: TGTGCCAGTAGTTGGGACAGTGGCCCCAATCAGCCCCAGCATTTT. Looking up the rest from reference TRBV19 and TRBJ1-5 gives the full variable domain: DGGITQSPKYLFRKEGQNVTLSCEQNLNHDAMYWYRQDPGQGLRLIYYSQIVNDFQKGDIAEGYSVSREKKESFPLTVTSAQKNPTAFYLCASSWDSGPNQPQHFGDGTRLSIL.